A selection of T cell receptor beta chains follows, all from one sample in a study of radiation and T cells in renal cell carcinoma. Produced via immunoSEQ multiplex PCR; TCRdb's table is partial and in-frame only. Counted here are 20,000 to 25,000 clones, approximately 80% occurring once; the ten biggest clones make up about 37%. Sequencing was performed on blood, taken from a patient whose treatment included radiotherapy and nephrectomy. The receptor source for this set is a man aged 55 to 70 with renal cell carcinoma. Each CDR3 is given with its conserved first and last residue.

V,CDR3
TRBV7-6,CASSLGPNYEQYF
TRBV6-4,CASQGVAGVLNEQFF
TRBV7-6,CASSLGGTGVSPLHF
TRBV15,CATTFERDFWNEQFF
TRBV7-2,CASSRQANSYEQYF
TRBV19,CASSNRGAYYEQYF
TRBV7-3,CASSYPPRDRGRQPQHF
TRBV7-6,CASSFGSDTQYF
TRBV7-2,CASSLAQGGGRAGEQYF
TRBV7-9,CASSPRVSGANVLTF
TRBV19,CAAKGAGGQFF
TRBV6-1,CASSEALTGAANTGELFF
TRBV4-3,CASSQAPREANEQYF
TRBV6-5,CASSFSASGDTDTQYF
TRBV7-2,CASAWRSYEQYF
TRBV9,CASSPGPLPSYNEQFF
TRBV6-1,CASRKYSPLERPQHF
TRBV25-1,CASSAWVNQETQYF
TRBV30,CAWSVNRGNTEAFF
TRBV2,CASSDEVTGSDTQYF
TRBV18,CASSHLDRGVDQPQHF
TRBV11-3,CASSYQQVNEQFF
TRBV7-3,CASSLIGGASNEQFF
TRBV30,CAGAPQGMFYGYTF
TRBV18,CASSLAGGWNTEAFF
TRBV6-5,CASTPGTEAFF
TRBV5-5,CASSRRQAGGEKLFF